These 21 T cell receptor beta chains came from one sample sequenced in a study of OX40 agonist ivuxolimab in advanced cancers. Only in-frame clones appear in the TCRdb table, and some are missing; sequencing was by immunoSEQ multiplex PCR. The sample lists roughly 60,000 clones, about 83% seen once, with more than 2.5% in the top ten. The sample in question was CD4+ or CD8+ T cells sorted from blood, obtained in a trial of the OX40 agonist ivuxolimab. These receptor sequences come from an adult with an advanced solid tumor such as melanoma, head and neck, liver or kidney cancer.

The chain uses TRBV19 and TRBJ1-1, with D unclear. V lost 7 bases and J lost 1, with 13 bases in between. Per the germline V gene, CDR1 is LNHDA and CDR2 is SQIVND (reference sequence). The CDR3 totals 14 residues. The CDR3 loop reads CASTPGGRNTEAFF. DNA of the CDR3: TGTGCCAGTACCCCTGGCGGGCGGAACACTGAAGCTTTCTTT.

This clone has only a few counts. This chain uses TRBV7-3 with TRBJ2-2; a possible D gene is TRBD1 (5 bases). The V gene's germline CDR1 is SGHTA and CDR2 FQGTGA. The CDR3 runs 14 residues. The V and J ends lost 5 bases and 5 bases respectively, with 12 bases between them. The CDR3 nucleotides are TGTGCCAGCAGCCTGGACACACTGACCGGGGAGCTGTTTTTT. Residues: CASSLDTLTGELFF.

This clone occurred a few times. This chain links TRBV4-2 with TRBJ1-6; TRBD1 agrees at 7 bases. Germline V gives CDR1 LGHNA, CDR2 YNFKEQ. The V segment lost 0 bases and the J segment 7 bases; nucleotides outside the gene matches: 6. CDR3 length: 16 amino acids. CDR3 sequence: CASSQEAGTANSPLHF. CDR3 in DNA: TGTGCCAGCAGCCAAGAAGCAGGGACAGCAAATTCACCCCTCCACTTT.

CDR3: CASSFGHSPLHF. The CDR3 coding sequence is TGTGCCAGCAGTTTTGGACACTCACCCCTCCACTTT. The chain employs TRBV6-5 and TRBJ1-6; perhaps TRBD1 as D (5 bases). Germline V gene lookup returns CDR1 MNHEY and CDR2 SVGAGI. V lost 4 bases to trimming and J lost 10 bases, with 8 bases between them. The CDR3 extends over 12 amino acids.

V and J are TRBV25-1 and TRBJ1-1, with D unclear. The germline CDR1 and CDR2 sequences are MGHDK and SYGVNS. The CDR3 is 14 residues long. V was clipped by 1 base and J by 5 bases, with 11 bases between them. CDR3 region: CASSESVSRTEAFF. The CDR3 coding sequence is TGTGCCAGCAGTGAATCGGTCAGTCGAACTGAAGCTTTCTTT.

V gene TRBV6-7 combines with J gene TRBJ1-5, with D possibly matching TRBD1 (6 bases). TRBV6-7 is sorted into the ORF group, with uncertain function. Trimming pared 8 bases from V and 5 bases from J, leaving 25 bases between. CDR3 length equals 17 residues. CDR3 DNA: TGTGCCAGCGTCCCAACCAGCATCAGGGGCGGCGATCAGCCCCAGCATTTT. Translated: CASVPTSIRGGDQPQHF.

The rearrangement joins TRBV5-1 to TRBJ1-3, with D hard to call. Trimming removed 0 bases from V and 0 bases from J, with 13 bases in between. Germline CDR1 reads SGHRS; CDR2 reads YFSETQ. CDR3 length: 17 residues. The CDR3 spells CASSLVPGTTSGNTIYF. CDR3 bases: TGCGCCAGCAGCTTGGTGCCTGGCACTACCTCTGGAAACACCATATATTTT.

V is TRBV7-9 and J is TRBJ1-4, with D maybe TRBD1 (6 bases). Germline V gene lookup returns CDR1 SEHNR and CDR2 FQNEAQ (reference sequence). The V and J ends lost 1 base and 8 bases respectively, with 11 bases between them. The CDR3 is made up of 14 amino acids. The CDR3 region is CASSLEGDGEKLFF. The CDR3 nucleotides read TGTGCCAGCAGCTTAGAGGGGGATGGGGAAAAACTGTTTTTT.

The chain carries TRBV6-5 and TRBJ2-7, with D maybe TRBD2 (6 bases). Germline V gene sequence: CDR1 MNHEY, CDR2 SVGAGI. There are 15 residues in the CDR3. V was pared by 0 bases and J by 2 bases, with 11 bases between. CDR3 nucleotide sequence: TGTGCCAGCAGTTACTCGGAGGGGTTGGCCTACGAGCAGTACTTC. Translating it yields CASSYSEGLAYEQYF.

V and J are TRBV2 and TRBJ1-3, with a weak D call TRBD1 (6 bases). The CDR3 extends over 15 amino acids. V was pared by 3 bases and J by 0 bases, with 9 bases between. Germline V gene data show CDR1 as SNHLY and CDR2 as FYNNEI. The CDR3 reads CASSDGGISGNTIYF. Here the CDR3 DNA reads TGTGCCAGCAGTGACGGGGGCATCTCTGGAAACACCATATATTTT.

The genes are TRBV5-5 and TRBJ1-2; D uncertain. The V gene's germline CDR1 is SGHKS and CDR2 YYEKEE (reference sequence). This CDR3 is built from 15 residues. V lost 0 bases and J lost 3, with 12 bases in between. The CDR3 nucleotides are TGTGCCAGCAGCTTGGGGGTAGGGAGGGACTATGGCTACACCTTC. Translating gives CASSLGVGRDYGYTF.

As DNA, the CDR3 is TGCGCCAGCAGCTTGACCGCGACAGTGCTGAACACTGAAGCTTTCTTT. Its translation is CASSLTATVLNTEAFF. The chain joins TRBV5-1 to TRBJ1-1; tentatively, D is TRBD1 (5 bases). The CDR3 is 16 amino acids. The germline V and J ends were trimmed by 1 base and 0 bases, with 13 bases remaining between them. The germline CDR1 and CDR2 sequences are SGHRS and YFSETQ.

The chain is built from TRBV11-3 and TRBJ2-1, with D perhaps TRBD1 (5 bases). Germline CDR1 reads SGHNT; CDR2 reads YENEEA. There are 17 residues in the CDR3. The ends were cut back, 1 base at V and 3 bases at J, with 16 bases in the middle. The CDR3 region is CASSLGSDSDFYNEQFF. The DNA for the CDR3 is TGTGCCAGCAGCTTAGGAAGCGACAGTGACTTCTACAATGAGCAGTTCTTC.

The rearrangement links TRBV6-6 to TRBJ1-4, with unresolved D. Trimming left V 0 bases short and J 10 bases short, with 9 bases between. The germline V gene has CDR1 MNHNY and CDR2 SVGAGI (reference sequence). The CDR3 contains 13 residues. This chain's CDR3 is CASSYSGEGKLFF. The CDR3 bases are TGTGCCAGCAGTTACTCGGGAGAAGGAAAACTGTTTTTT.

CDR3 DNA: TGTGCCAGCAGTTTGGCAGGGAGAAAAACTCAAGAGACCCAGTACTTC. Protein sequence: CASSLAGRKTQETQYF. The rearrangement joins TRBV28 to TRBJ2-5, with D perhaps assigned TRBD1 or TRBD2 (5 bases each). The CDR3 is made up of 16 amino acids. With 3 bases removed from V and 2 bases from J, the gap between germline ends came to 16 bases. The germline gives CDR1 MDHEN, CDR2 SYDVKM.

The chain recombines TRBV19 with TRBJ1-2, with D possibly matching TRBD1 (5 bases). This CDR3 comprises 16 residues. CDR1 and CDR2 (germline): LNHDA, SQIVND (reference sequence). Trimming pared 3 bases from V and 7 bases from J, leaving 21 bases between. The CDR3 loop is CASSMVAFGGAGGYTF. CDR3 sequence (DNA): TGTGCCAGTAGTATGGTGGCCTTCGGGGGAGCTGGTGGCTACACCTTC. The complete variable domain, with remaining parts taken from reference TRBV19 and TRBJ1-2, reads DGGITQSPKYLFRKEGQNVTLSCEQNLNHDAMYWYRQDPGQGLRLIYYSQIVNDFQKGDIAEGYSVSREKKESFPLTVTSAQKNPTAFYLCASSMVAFGGAGGYTFGSGTRLTVV.

V and J are TRBV7-2 and TRBJ2-1; tentative D call: TRBD1 (6 bases). Per the germline V gene, CDR1 is SGHTA and CDR2 is FQGNSA. This CDR3 spans 12 amino acids. V lost 5 bases and J lost 9, with 11 bases in between. CDR3 nucleotide sequence: TGTGCCAGCAGCCCGCAGGGGCTTGAGCAGTTCTTC. Protein sequence: CASSPQGLEQFF.

The chain joins TRBV5-1 to TRBJ2-3; possible D gene TRBD2, 7 bases. Germline loops: CDR1 SGHRS, CDR2 YFSETQ. The length of the CDR3 is 15 residues. Trimming left V 2 bases short and J 3 bases short, with 13 bases between. In DNA, the CDR3 is TGCGCCAGCAGCTTACAGGGAGGGGGGACAGATACGCAGTATTTT. Its translation: CASSLQGGGTDTQYF.

This clone was observed once. The chain uses TRBV10-2 and TRBJ2-3; D is uncertain. Trimming cost V 5 bases and J 3 bases, with 6 bases left between them. Germline CDR1 WSHSY, CDR2 SAAADI. This CDR3 spans 12 amino acids. CDR3 sequence (DNA): TGCGCCAGCAGTCGGGTAACAGATACGCAGTATTTT. Translation gives CASSRVTDTQYF.

The V and J genes are TRBV7-2 and TRBJ2-1; 7 bases align to TRBD1. Germline-derived CDR1 and CDR2 are SGHTA and FQGNSA. The CDR3 runs 16 residues. Germline trimming cut 1 base from V and 2 bases from J; bases unmatched to any gene: 5. CDR3 bases: TGTGCCAGCAGCTTAGTAACAGGGGATCCCTACAATGAGCAGTTCTTC. The encoded protein is CASSLVTGDPYNEQFF.

The chain employs TRBV7-9 and TRBJ1-2, with 7 nucleotides matching TRBD1. Germline loops: CDR1 SEHNR, CDR2 FQNEAQ (reference sequence). V gave up 5 bases and J gave up 6 bases; unmatched junction bases: 9. CDR3 length: 14 residues. The chain's CDR3 is CASSIGQESHGYTF. DNA for the CDR3: TGTGCCAGCAGCATCGGACAGGAATCTCATGGCTACACCTTC.